One and the same sample provided the 9 T cell receptor beta chains below, sequenced in a study of shared clonotypes between healthy human individuals. Generated by immunoSEQ multiplex PCR, the TCRdb table keeps only in-frame clones and is missing some. The sample has some 2.1 million clones, 95% seen once. The sample comprised naive CD4+ T cells sorted from blood. Indicated subset: CD45RA+ positively selected. The receptors derive from a young man in good health.

With respect to this clone: Other nucleotide sequences in the sample specify the same CDR3. The rearrangement uses TRBV9 and TRBJ1-3; D gene unclear. CDR1 is SGDLS and CDR2 is YYNGEE in the germline V gene. With 0 bases removed from V and 4 bases from J, the gap between germline ends came to 5 bases. The CDR3 loop spans 13 amino acids. The CDR3 spells CASSVEAGNTIYF. The CDR3 DNA sequence: TGTGCCAGCAGCGTAGAAGCCGGAAACACCATATATTTT.

The chain carries TRBV28 and TRBJ1-1; no reliable D call. This CDR3 is built from 11 residues. V was trimmed by 7 bases and J by 11 bases, leaving 14 bases between them. The V gene's germline CDR1 is MDHEN and CDR2 SYDVKM. The CDR3 DNA sequence: TGTGCCAGCACTAAACGGTCTTGGGCTTTCTTT. Its translation: CASTKRSWAFF.

The chain couples TRBV11-1 to TRBJ1-2; 9 bases agree with TRBD1. From germline, CDR1 is SGHAT and CDR2 FQDESV (reference sequence). The trim removed 4 bases at V and 3 bases at J, leaving 6 bases unmatched. The CDR3 runs to 15 residues. CDR3 loop: CASSSPGQGDYGYTF. The DNA for the CDR3 is TGTGCCAGCAGCTCCCCGGGACAGGGTGACTATGGCTACACCTTC.

The rearrangement uses TRBV30 and TRBJ1-5, with a weak D call TRBD1 (5 bases). Germline values: CDR1 GTSNPN, CDR2 SVGIG (reference sequence). The CDR3 is 15 amino acids. V gave up 2 bases and J gave up 5 bases, with 16 bases separating them. This chain's CDR3 is CAWSPSMRGHQPQHF. Here the CDR3 DNA reads TGTGCCTGGAGTCCCTCCATGAGGGGCCATCAGCCCCAGCATTTT.

As to this clone: Other DNA sequences in the sample encode the same CDR3. J is TRBJ1-2 and V is TRBV20-1, with D unclear. Germline values: CDR1 DFQATT, CDR2 SNEGSKA (reference sequence). This CDR3 comprises 11 residues. The germline V and J ends were trimmed by 2 bases and 5 bases, with 6 bases remaining between them. The DNA for the CDR3 is TGCAGTGCTAGATCGGGGTATGGCTACACCTTC. This codes for CSARSGYGYTF.

V gene TRBV10-3 combines with J gene TRBJ2-7; 10 nucleotides agree with TRBD1. The ends lost 4 bases at V and 1 base at J; junction bases unmatched: 4. In germline, CDR1 is ENHRY, CDR2 SYGVKD. This CDR3 spans 15 amino acids. CDR3 nucleotide sequence: TGTGCCATCAGTGGCGGGACAGGGGCATCCTACGAGCAGTACTTC. Translated: CAISGGTGASYEQYF.

In regard to this clone: The sample holds other DNA sequences that translate to the same CDR3. V gene TRBV10-3 combines with J gene TRBJ2-3; D gene unclear. Germline V gives CDR1 ENHRY, CDR2 SYGVKD. The V end was cut by 4 bases, the J end by 4 bases, with 3 bases between. The CDR3 sequence is 11 residues long. CDR3 sequence: CAISVSDTQYF. The CDR3 nucleotides read TGTGCCATCAGTGTCTCAGATACGCAGTATTTT.

The genes are TRBV6-4 and TRBJ1-5; D gene uncertain. V gave up 11 bases and J gave up 5 bases, with 13 bases separating them. This CDR3 region has 12 residues. Germline V gene sequence: CDR1 MRHNA, CDR2 SNTAGT. CDR3 loop: CARSGPDQPQHF. In DNA form, the CDR3 reads TGTGCCCGATCTGGGCCGGATCAGCCCCAGCATTTT.

The chain links TRBV7-9 to TRBJ2-3, with D tentatively TRBD2 (6 bases). Looked up from germline, CDR1 is SEHNR and CDR2 is FQNEAQ (reference sequence). With 4 bases removed from V and 0 bases from J, the gap between germline ends came to 14 bases. This CDR3 spans 16 amino acids. The CDR3 bases are TGTGCCAGCAGCTCCGTAGGGGACTCTAGCACAGATACGCAGTATTTT. Translating gives CASSSVGDSSTDTQYF.